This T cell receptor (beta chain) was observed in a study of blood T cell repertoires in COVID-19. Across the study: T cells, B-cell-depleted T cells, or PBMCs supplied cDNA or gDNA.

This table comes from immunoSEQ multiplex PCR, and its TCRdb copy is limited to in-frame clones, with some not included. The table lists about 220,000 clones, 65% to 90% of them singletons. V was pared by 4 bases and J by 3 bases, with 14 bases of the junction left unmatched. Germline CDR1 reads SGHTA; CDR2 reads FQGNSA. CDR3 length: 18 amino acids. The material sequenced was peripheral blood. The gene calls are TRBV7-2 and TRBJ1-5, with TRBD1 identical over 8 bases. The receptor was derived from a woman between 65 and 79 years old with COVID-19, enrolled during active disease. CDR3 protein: CASSSVSGQVVSNQPQHF. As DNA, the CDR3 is TGTGCCAGCAGCTCCGTCTCGGGACAGGTTGTTTCCAATCAGCCCCAGCATTTT.